This T cell receptor (beta chain) is from a study of HIV-infected patients and healthy controls. Germline V gives CDR1 SNHLY, CDR2 FYNNEI. The CDR3 covers 12 residues. With 6 bases removed from V and 8 bases from J, the gap between germline ends came to 10 bases. TCRdb reprocessed the 5' RACE reads with MiXCR, giving one entry per CDR3 protein. The sample yields about 64,000 distinct CDR3 sequences, roughly a fifth seen once. A few counts support this clonotype. The chain employs TRBV2 and TRBJ1-4, with a weak D call TRBD1 (5 bases). The sequencing sample was made of CD4+ T cells from blood. This TCR came from a human donor in good health. CDR3 sequence (DNA): TGTGCCAGCAGGGGGACCGGCGAAAAACTGTTTTTT. It encodes CASRGTGEKLFF.